Below, 8 T cell receptor beta chains from the same sample are listed, as sequenced in a study of shared clonotypes between healthy human individuals. Naive CD8 cells were CD45RO-negative, positively selected for CCR7, excluding terminally differentiated effector memory CD45RA+ cells. The table came from immunoSEQ multiplex PCR; TCRdb's copy has only in-frame clones and leaves some out. The sample consists of approximately 1.9 million clones, roughly 95% of them appearing once. Sequenced material: naive CD8+ T cells from PBMCs. The receptor source for this set is a man between 18 and 35 years old in good health. Some clones in this sample may be carry-over from other donors' samples.

The genes are TRBV27 and TRBJ2-3; D is undetermined. The CDR3 length is 10 residues. V was clipped by 6 bases and J by 4 bases, with 2 bases between them. Per the germline V gene, CDR1 is MNHEY and CDR2 is SMNVEV (reference sequence). The CDR3: CASRSDTQYF. CDR3 DNA: TGTGCCAGCAGGTCAGATACGCAGTATTTT.

The chain carries TRBV5-8 and TRBJ1-1; tentative D call: TRBD1 (6 bases). The CDR3 covers 13 residues. Germline V gene lookup returns CDR1 SGHTS and CDR2 YDEGEE. Trimming removed 2 bases at V and 4 bases at J, with 9 bases between. The CDR3: CASSFRGVTEAFF. The CDR3 DNA sequence: TGTGCCAGCAGCTTTAGGGGGGTCACTGAAGCTTTCTTT.

The genes are TRBV4-2 and TRBJ2-7; D possibly corresponds to TRBD2 (6 bases). Germline V lookup: CDR1 LGHNA, CDR2 YNFKEQ. Deletions cut 1 base from V and 7 bases from J, with 17 bases between. This CDR3 is 15 amino acids long. The CDR3 sequence is CASSQVATSRLEQYF. CDR3 DNA: TGTGCCAGCAGCCAAGTTGCGACTAGTAGGCTGGAGCAGTACTTC.

The V gene is TRBV9, the J gene TRBJ2-5; 8 positions agree with TRBD1. The V gene's germline CDR1 is SGDLS and CDR2 YYNGEE. The J segment lost 11 bases and the V segment lost 4 bases, leaving 25 bases of the junction unmatched. The CDR3 sequence is 18 residues long. CDR3 region: CASSTPRGGGQGSVEQYF. As DNA, the CDR3 is TGTGCCAGCAGCACCCCTCGAGGAGGAGGACAGGGCTCCGTTGAGCAGTACTTC. Full variable domain (rest looked up from reference TRBV9 and TRBJ2-5): DSGVTQTPKHLITATGQRVTLRCSPRSGDLSVYWYQQSLDQGLQFLIQYYNGEERAKGNILERFSAQQFPDLHSELNLSSLELGDSALYFCASSTPRGGGQGSVEQYFGPGTRLLVL.

CDR3 nucleotides: TGTGCCAGCGACCTCGGGACACAGCTCTCTGGGGCCAACGTCCTGACTTTC. As protein: CASDLGTQLSGANVLTF. J is TRBJ2-6 and V is TRBV5-8; TRBD1 is a possible D gene (6 bases). Germline V CDR1 and CDR2: SGHTS, YDEGEE. With 7 bases removed from V and 0 bases from J, the gap between germline ends came to 17 bases. The CDR3 spans 17 residues. The full variable domain, in which reference TRBV5-8 and TRBJ2-6 provide the parts outside the CDR3, is EAGVTQSPTHLIKTRGQQATLRCSPISGHTSVYWYQQALGLGLQFLLWYDEGEERNRGNFPPRFSGRQFPNYSSELNVNALELEDSALYLCASDLGTQLSGANVLTFGAGSRLTVL.

The rearrangement uses TRBV5-8 and TRBJ1-2; TRBD1 might be the D (6 bases). Trimming pared 0 bases from V and 6 bases from J, leaving 15 bases between. Germline lookup yields CDR1 SGHTS and CDR2 YDEGEE. CDR3 length equals 15 residues. The CDR3 DNA reads TGTGCCAGCAGCTTGGCGAGACAGCAGGGGAATGGCTACACCTTC. It is translated as CASSLARQQGNGYTF.

CDR3 in DNA: TGCAGCGTTGACCCCCAGAGGATTGGTGAGACCCAGTACTTC. Translation: CSVDPQRIGETQYF. V gene TRBV29-1 combines with J gene TRBJ2-5; no firm D call. CDR3 length equals 14 residues. CDR1 and CDR2 (germline): SQVTM, ANQGSEA. V was trimmed by 3 bases and J by 5 bases, leaving 16 bases between them.

The chain uses TRBV15 and TRBJ1-5, with D possibly TRBD1 on 5 matching bases. The CDR3 totals 17 residues. Trimming cost V 0 bases and J 6 bases, with 18 bases left between them. Looked up from germline, CDR1 is LNHNV and CDR2 is YYDKDF (reference sequence). The CDR3 protein is CATSRDLGIGAVQPQHF. The DNA for the CDR3 is TGTGCCACCAGCAGAGATCTGGGTATAGGGGCGGTTCAGCCCCAGCATTTT. The complete variable domain, with remaining parts taken from reference TRBV15 and TRBJ1-5, reads DAMVIQNPRYQVTQFGKPVTLSCSQTLNHNVMYWYQQKSSQAPKLLFHYYDKDFNNEADTPDNFQSRRPNTSFCFLDIRSPGLGDTAMYLCATSRDLGIGAVQPQHFGDGTRLSIL.